The 22 T cell receptor beta chains given below trace back to one sample, sequenced in a study of CD8+ T cells in alopecia areata. Reverse transcribed after extraction, RNA yielded cDNA as the sequencing template. Measured with immunoSEQ multiplex PCR; TCRdb has only the in-frame clones, and not every one. The sample has 150,000 or so clones, over 70% seen once. The sequences come from CD8+ T cells sorted from blood, collected at week 0. The source is a human donor with alopecia areata.

The chain joins TRBV4-1 to TRBJ1-5, with 12 bases that match TRBD1. Losses at the gene ends were 1 base for V and 6 bases for J; bases not matched to a gene: 7. The CDR3 contains 17 residues. CDR1 is MGHRA, CDR2 YSYEKL, per germline. The CDR3 reads CASSQGPGTGGGQPQHF. For the CDR3, the DNA is TGCGCCAGCAGCCAAGGGCCAGGGACAGGGGGCGGTCAGCCCCAGCATTTT.

V and J are TRBV7-2 and TRBJ2-2, with D perhaps TRBD1 (5 bases). The CDR3 is 13 amino acids. Looked up from germline, CDR1 is SGHTA and CDR2 is FQGNSA. V lost 5 bases and J lost 2, with 6 bases in between. This CDR3 reads CASSDSNTGELFF. DNA for the CDR3: TGTGCCAGCAGCGACAGCAACACCGGGGAGCTGTTTTTT.

This chain joins TRBV25-1 and TRBJ2-1; 7 bases are a match to TRBD1. V lost 1 base, J lost 8 bases, and 8 bases stayed unmatched. The CDR3 loop spans 15 amino acids. Germline V CDR1 and CDR2: MGHDK, SYGVNS. The chain's CDR3 is CASSESPRQGDEQFF. The CDR3 DNA sequence: TGTGCCAGCAGTGAATCTCCCCGACAGGGAGATGAGCAGTTCTTC. The whole variable domain, remainder taken from reference TRBV25-1 and TRBJ2-1, is EADIYQTPRYLVIGTGKKITLECSQTMGHDKMYWYQQDPGMELHLIHYSYGVNSTEKGDLSSESTVSRIRTEHFPLTLESARPSHTSQYLCASSESPRQGDEQFFGPGTRLTVL.

The rearrangement joins TRBV7-3 to TRBJ2-7; D is unclear. CDR3 length equals 13 residues. In germline, CDR1 is SGHTA, CDR2 FQGTGA. V lost 2 bases and J lost 2, with 7 bases in between. The CDR3: CASSLDIAYEQYF. CDR3 in DNA: TGTGCCAGCAGCTTAGACATAGCCTACGAGCAGTACTTC.

This chain joins TRBV11-2 and TRBJ2-2, with unresolved D. The CDR3 contains 12 residues. V dropped 4 bases and J dropped 5 bases, with 5 bases sitting between them. Germline values: CDR1 SGHAT, CDR2 FQNNGV. The CDR3 nucleotides are TGTGCCAGCAGCTCCGATACCGGGGAGCTGTTTTTT. Its translation is CASSSDTGELFF.

The chain combines TRBV10-3 with TRBJ2-7; D is unclear. V was pared by 0 bases and J by 1 base, with 7 bases between. This CDR3 contains 14 residues. Germline CDR1 and CDR2: ENHRY and SYGVKD. CDR3 nucleotide sequence: TGTGCCATCAGTGAGTCGGAGACATCCTACGAGCAGTACTTC. Protein sequence: CAISESETSYEQYF.

The chain uses TRBV5-4 and TRBJ2-1; 9 nucleotides line up with TRBD1. Germline values: CDR1 SGHNT, CDR2 YYREEE (reference sequence). This CDR3 has 13 residues. J lost 6 bases, V lost 4 bases, and 2 bases had no gene match. The CDR3 here is CASSPTGGNEQFF. CDR3 sequence (DNA): TGTGCCAGCAGCCCGACAGGGGGCAATGAGCAGTTCTTC.

V usage is TRBV2 and J usage is TRBJ2-1; 10 nucleotides match TRBD1. The CDR3 runs 13 residues. Germline values: CDR1 SNHLY, CDR2 FYNNEI. The V segment lost 6 bases and the J segment 9 bases; nucleotides outside the gene matches: 5. CDR3 region: CASRGTGDVEQFF. The CDR3 DNA reads TGTGCCAGCAGGGGGACAGGGGATGTTGAGCAGTTCTTC.

The chain joins TRBV4-1 to TRBJ2-7; TRBD1 might be the D (5 bases). The CDR3 runs 13 residues. V was pared by 3 bases and J by 1 base, with 7 bases between. The germline CDR1 and CDR2 sequences are MGHRA and YSYEKL. The CDR3 nucleotides are TGCGCCAGCAGCCAGACAGCTTCCTACGAGCAGTACTTC. It is translated as CASSQTASYEQYF.

The rearrangement links TRBV4-2 to TRBJ2-3, with 10 bases that match TRBD2. Trimming took 1 base from V and 3 from J; bases not matched to a gene: 4. This CDR3 has 16 amino acids. Germline-derived CDR1 and CDR2 are LGHNA and YNFKEQ. The CDR3 nucleotides are TGTGCCAGCAGCCAAGCGCTAGCGGGAGTTACAGATACGCAGTATTTT. It specifies CASSQALAGVTDTQYF.

This sequence joins TRBV27 and TRBJ2-3; the match to TRBD2 covers 14 bases. Germline CDR1 reads MNHEY; CDR2 reads SMNVEV (reference sequence). The CDR3 runs 19 residues. Trimming at V came to 4 bases and at J to 2 bases, leaving 11 bases not matched to a gene. The CDR3 bases are TGTGCCAGCAGTTGGGTTCCCGGGACTAGCGGGAGTACCACAGATACGCAGTATTTT. Its protein is CASSWVPGTSGSTTDTQYF.

The rearrangement links TRBV5-6 to TRBJ2-7; TRBD1 matches 8 bases. Trimming took 0 bases from V and 3 from J; bases not matched to a gene: 2. CDR1 and CDR2 from the germline V gene are SGHDT and YYEEEE. The CDR3 has 14 amino acids. CDR3 amino acids: CASSLGTGLYEQYF. The DNA of the CDR3 is TGTGCCAGCAGCTTGGGGACAGGGCTCTACGAGCAGTACTTC.

V usage is TRBV29-1 and J usage is TRBJ2-1, with D tentatively TRBD2 (5 bases). This CDR3 comprises 11 residues. Trimming left V 8 bases short and J 9 bases short, with 14 bases between. CDR1 and CDR2 (germline): SQVTM, ANQGSEA. The CDR3 loop reads CSSSSMGEQFF. Here the CDR3 DNA reads TGCAGCTCCTCTAGCATGGGTGAGCAGTTCTTC.

This chain links TRBV10-2 with TRBJ2-3; tentatively, D is TRBD2 (6 bases). Trimming left V 4 bases short and J 0 bases short, with 8 bases between. This CDR3 region has 14 residues. The germline gives CDR1 WSHSY, CDR2 SAAADI. The CDR3 loop reads CASSGGASTDTQYF. CDR3 nucleotides: TGCGCCAGCAGTGGCGGGGCTAGCACAGATACGCAGTATTTT.

The chain couples TRBV9 to TRBJ2-7; D unclear. Looked up from germline, CDR1 is SGDLS and CDR2 is YYNGEE. The V end lost 0 bases, the J end lost 0 bases, and 10 bases lay between the germline ends. The CDR3 spans 15 residues. CDR3 nucleotide sequence: TGTGCCAGCAGCGTAGCGGACCGGGCCTCCTACGAGCAGTACTTC. Translating gives CASSVADRASYEQYF. Combining the CDR3 with reference TRBV9 and TRBJ2-7 gives the whole variable domain DSGVTQTPKHLITATGQRVTLRCSPRSGDLSVYWYQQSLDQGLQFLIQYYNGEERAKGNILERFSAQQFPDLHSELNLSSLELGDSALYFCASSVADRASYEQYFGPGTRLTVT.

The chain employs TRBV2 and TRBJ1-2; 8 bases line up with TRBD1. This CDR3 comprises 14 residues. Germline V CDR1 and CDR2: SNHLY, FYNNEI. V dropped 11 bases and J dropped 0; count of bases not matched to a gene: 8. The CDR3 nucleotides read TGTGCCTCGGACAGGGCCGGTCCTAACTATGGCTACACCTTC. Amino acids: CASDRAGPNYGYTF.

The chain combines TRBV27 with TRBJ2-7; perhaps TRBD1 as D (5 bases). CDR3 length: 15 residues. With 0 bases removed from V and 3 bases from J, the gap between germline ends came to 12 bases. CDR1 is MNHEY and CDR2 is SMNVEV in the germline V gene (reference sequence). The CDR3 DNA sequence: TGTGCCAGCAGTTTATCGGGGCAATTTGACTACGAGCAGTACTTC. Amino acids: CASSLSGQFDYEQYF.

On this clone itself: The same CDR3 is also encoded by other DNA sequences in this sample. V gene TRBV2 combines with J gene TRBJ2-7, with D hard to call. V dropped 2 bases and J dropped 3 bases, with 2 bases sitting between them. This CDR3 is built from 11 residues. Germline CDR1 is SNHLY and CDR2 is FYNNEI. CDR3 residues: CASSEIYEQYF. Written as DNA, the CDR3 is TGTGCCAGCAGTGAAATCTACGAGCAGTACTTC.

V usage is TRBV6-6 and J usage is TRBJ2-4; TRBD1 matches 7 bases. The ends lost 4 bases at V and 4 bases at J; junction bases unmatched: 10. Germline CDR1 is MNHNY and CDR2 is SVGAGI (reference sequence). The length of the CDR3 is 16 residues. This chain's CDR3 is CASSFTGEGEKNIQYF. Written as DNA, the CDR3 is TGTGCCAGCAGTTTTACAGGGGAAGGAGAGAAAAACATTCAGTACTTC.

V is TRBV11-2 and J is TRBJ2-4, with 10 bases identical to TRBD2. V shed 0 bases and J 0 bases; nucleotides not matched to a gene: 11. CDR1 and CDR2 (germline): SGHAT, FQNNGV. The CDR3 is 20 residues long. The CDR3 loop reads CASSLDRLAGAELAKNIQYF. Written as DNA, the CDR3 is TGTGCCAGCAGCTTAGATCGCCTAGCGGGGGCAGAGCTAGCCAAAAACATTCAGTACTTC.

The chain recombines TRBV2 with TRBJ2-3; D might be TRBD1 (5 bases). Germline V gene data show CDR1 as SNHLY and CDR2 as FYNNEI. V lost 7 bases and J 1 base, leaving 9 bases between the germline ends. The CDR3 is made up of 13 amino acids. CDR3 nucleotides: TGTGCCAGCACCGAGACAGGCACAGATACGCAGTATTTT. It specifies CASTETGTDTQYF.

The chain employs TRBV9 and TRBJ2-1; TRBD2 matches 7 bases. Germline-derived CDR1 and CDR2 are SGDLS and YYNGEE. There are 14 residues in the CDR3. V was pared by 9 bases and J by 2 bases, with 8 bases of the junction left unmatched. In DNA form, the CDR3 reads TGTGCCACCACCCCCAGCGGGGCCTACAATGAGCAGTTCTTC. Protein product: CATTPSGAYNEQFF.